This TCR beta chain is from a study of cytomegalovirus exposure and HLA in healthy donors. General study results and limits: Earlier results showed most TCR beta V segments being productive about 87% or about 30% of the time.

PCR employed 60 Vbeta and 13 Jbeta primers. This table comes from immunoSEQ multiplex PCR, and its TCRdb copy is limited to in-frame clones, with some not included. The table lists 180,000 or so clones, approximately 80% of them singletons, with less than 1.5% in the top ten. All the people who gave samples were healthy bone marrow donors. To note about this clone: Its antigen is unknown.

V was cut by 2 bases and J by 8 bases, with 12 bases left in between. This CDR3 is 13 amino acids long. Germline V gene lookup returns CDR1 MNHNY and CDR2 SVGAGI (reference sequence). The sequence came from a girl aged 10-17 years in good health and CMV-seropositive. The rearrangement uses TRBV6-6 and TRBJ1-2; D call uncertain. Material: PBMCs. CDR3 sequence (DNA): TGTGCCAGCAGTTACGGCGGAGCCCCAGGCTACACCTTC. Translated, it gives CASSYGGAPGYTF.